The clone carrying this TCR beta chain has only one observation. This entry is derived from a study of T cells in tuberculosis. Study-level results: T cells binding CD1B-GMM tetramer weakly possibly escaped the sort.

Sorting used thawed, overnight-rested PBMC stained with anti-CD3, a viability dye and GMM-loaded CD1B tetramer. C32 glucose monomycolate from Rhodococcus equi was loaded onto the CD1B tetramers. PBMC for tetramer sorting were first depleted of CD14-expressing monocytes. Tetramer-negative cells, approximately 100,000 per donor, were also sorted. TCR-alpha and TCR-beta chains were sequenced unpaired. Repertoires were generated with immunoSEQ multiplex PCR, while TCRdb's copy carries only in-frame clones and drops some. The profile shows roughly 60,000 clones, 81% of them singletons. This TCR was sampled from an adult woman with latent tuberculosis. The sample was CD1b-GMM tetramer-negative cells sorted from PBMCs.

CDR3 bases: TGTGCCAGTAGTCCCCTAAACAGGGACACCATATATTTT. Translated: CASSPLNRDTIYF. This chain joins TRBV19 and TRBJ1-3; tentatively, D is TRBD1 (6 bases). The germline CDR1 and CDR2 sequences are LNHDA and SQIVND (reference sequence). V was cut by 5 bases and J by 8 bases, with 13 bases left in between. This CDR3 spans 13 amino acids. Based on the CDR3 plus reference TRBV19 and TRBJ1-3, the full variable domain is DGGITQSPKYLFRKEGQNVTLSCEQNLNHDAMYWYRQDPGQGLRLIYYSQIVNDFQKGDIAEGYSVSREKKESFPLTVTSAQKNPTAFYLCASSPLNRDTIYFGEGSWLTVV.